This T cell receptor beta chain was identified in a study of response to subunit inactivated influenza vaccine. V shed 6 bases and J shed 5 bases, with 14 bases lying between them. The CDR3 length is 12 residues. CDR1 is SQVTM, CDR2 ANQGSEA, per germline. TCRdb itself ran the RT-PCR reads through MiXCR, one entry per CDR3 protein. The sample lists over 400,000 distinct CDR3 sequences, over 10% seen once, with around 14% in the top ten. Material: PBMCs from blood, obtained about 40 days after vaccination. This receptor was identified in a man aged 50 to 59 who received an inactivated influenza vaccine. The genes are TRBV29-1 and TRBJ2-7, with unresolved D. CDR3 coding DNA: TGCAGCGTAACCATTGGAGTAAACGAGCAGTACTTC. Amino acid sequence: CSVTIGVNEQYF.